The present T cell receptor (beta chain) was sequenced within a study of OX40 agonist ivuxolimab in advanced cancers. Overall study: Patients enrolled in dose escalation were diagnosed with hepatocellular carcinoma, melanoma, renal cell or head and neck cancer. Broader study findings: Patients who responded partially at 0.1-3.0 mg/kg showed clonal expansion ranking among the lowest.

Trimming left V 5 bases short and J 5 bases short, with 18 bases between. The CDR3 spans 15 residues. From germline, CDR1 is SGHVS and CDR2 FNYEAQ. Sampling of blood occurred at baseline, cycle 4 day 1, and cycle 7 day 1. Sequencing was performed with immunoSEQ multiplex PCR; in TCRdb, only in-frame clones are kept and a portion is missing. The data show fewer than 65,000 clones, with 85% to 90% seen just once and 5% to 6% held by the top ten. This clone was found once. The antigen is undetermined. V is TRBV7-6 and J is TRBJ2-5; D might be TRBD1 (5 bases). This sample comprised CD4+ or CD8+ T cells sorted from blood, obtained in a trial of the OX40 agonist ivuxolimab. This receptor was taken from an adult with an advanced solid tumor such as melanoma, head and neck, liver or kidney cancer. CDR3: CASSQGSGPAETQYF. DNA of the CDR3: TGTGCCAGCAGCCAAGGGTCAGGGCCAGCGGAGACCCAGTACTTC.